The 32 T cell receptor beta chains presented below share a single source sample, sequenced in a study of cytotoxic CD8 clonotypes in ibrutinib-treated CLL. Using immunoSEQ multiplex PCR, the repertoire was profiled, and TCRdb retains in-frame clones only, with some absent. Here the sample spans more than 12,000 clones, around 48% being singletons. Here the sequenced sample was PBMCs, taken at a 24-month disease-progression time point, from a patient treated with ibrutinib. Source of these receptors: a human donor with chronic lymphocytic leukemia.

The V call is TRBV15, the J call TRBJ2-7; D is unclear. Germline V gene data show CDR1 as LNHNV and CDR2 as YYDKDF (reference sequence). The ends were cut back, 0 bases at V and 3 bases at J, with 9 bases in the middle. The length of the CDR3 is 14 residues. The CDR3 sequence: CATSRDPANYEQYF. The CDR3 DNA sequence: TGTGCCACCAGCAGAGATCCAGCGAACTACGAGCAGTACTTC. The full variable domain, its missing parts supplied by reference TRBV15 and TRBJ2-7, is DAMVIQNPRYQVTQFGKPVTLSCSQTLNHNVMYWYQQKSSQAPKLLFHYYDKDFNNEADTPDNFQSRRPNTSFCFLDIRSPGLGDTAMYLCATSRDPANYEQYFGPGTRLTVT.

The chain joins TRBV7-9 to TRBJ2-7, with 7 bases aligning to TRBD1. The germline V gene encodes CDR1 SEHNR and CDR2 FQNEAQ (reference sequence). V shed 4 bases, J shed 3 bases, and the junction held 9 bases outside the gene matches. The CDR3 contains 15 residues. CDR3 nucleotide sequence: TGTGCCAGCAGCTCCCCCGGGACAGCCGACTACGAGCAGTACTTC. It specifies CASSSPGTADYEQYF.

This clone has only a few counts. The genes are TRBV5-6 and TRBJ1-1; the match to TRBD1 covers 7 bases. This CDR3 region has 12 residues. Per the germline V gene, CDR1 is SGHDT and CDR2 is YYEEEE. V shed 4 bases, J shed 8 bases, and the junction held 5 bases outside the gene matches. The CDR3, as DNA: TGTGCCAGCAGCGTCGGGACAGAGGAAGCTTTCTTT. Encoded protein: CASSVGTEEAFF. Complete variable domain (other parts from reference TRBV5-6 and TRBJ1-1): DAGVTQSPTHLIKTRGQQVTLRCSPKSGHDTVSWYQQALGQGPQFIFQYYEEEERQRGNFPDRFSGHQFPNYSSELNVNALLLGDSALYLCASSVGTEEAFFGQGTRLTVV.

This clone was counted between two and nine times. The chain employs TRBV19 and TRBJ1-5; TRBD1 might be the D (6 bases). CDR3 length: 14 amino acids. Deletions cut 4 bases from V and 3 bases from J, with 10 bases between. CDR1 is LNHDA and CDR2 is SQIVND in the germline V gene (reference sequence). The CDR3 reads CASSRTGNNQPQHF. In DNA, the CDR3 is TGTGCCAGTAGTAGAACAGGGAACAATCAGCCCCAGCATTTT.

Details on this clone: One end of the junction varies from germline; a read error may be responsible. The rearrangement links TRBV2 to TRBJ1-5; perhaps TRBD1 as D (5 bases). CDR3 length: 15 amino acids. The germline CDR1 and CDR2 sequences are SNHLY and FYNNEI. CDR3 bases: TGTGCCAGCATTGAAGGGGAAGGGATGGATCAGCCCCAGCATTTT. This codes for CASIEGEGMDQPQHF.

The chain recombines TRBV7-9 with TRBJ1-4, with 7 bases lining up with TRBD1. V shed 0 bases, J shed 7 bases, and the junction held 5 bases outside the gene matches. The germline V gene encodes CDR1 SEHNR and CDR2 FQNEAQ (reference sequence). The CDR3 covers 15 residues. The DNA for the CDR3 is TGTGCCAGCAGCTTAGCGACAGGGCTGGGTGAAAAACTGTTTTTT. Translated: CASSLATGLGEKLFF.

The chain has TRBV9 and TRBJ1-4, with D unresolved. The V gene lost 0 bases and the J gene lost 7 bases, with 13 bases spanning the gap. CDR3 size: 15 residues. Germline lookup yields CDR1 SGDLS and CDR2 YYNGEE. The CDR3 nucleotides read TGTGCCAGCAGCGTAGGGCCCAGGCGAGGTGAAAAACTGTTTTTT. Translation: CASSVGPRRGEKLFF.

CDR3 in amino acids: CASSLAVADTQYF. CDR3 sequence (DNA): TGTGCCAGCAGCTTGGCAGTAGCAGATACGCAGTATTTT. V and J are TRBV5-4 and TRBJ2-3, with D unresolved. CDR3 length: 13 amino acids. Trimming shortened V by 0 bases and J by 4 bases, and 6 bases separated the two germline ends. The germline CDR1 and CDR2 sequences are SGHNT and YYREEE (reference sequence).

This clone was seen only a few times. The V call is TRBV12-2, the J call TRBJ2-7; TRBD1, the table's D call, was not compared with the DNA. TRBV12-2 is classified as a pseudogene. The CDR3 has 15 amino acids. The CDR3 sequence is CASRHNGTNSYEQYF. The CDR3 DNA follows: TGTGCAAGTCGCCACAACGGGACAAATTCCTACGAGCAGTACTTC.

This chain joins TRBV27 and TRBJ2-2; TRBD2 is a possible D gene (5 bases). The V and J ends lost 3 bases and 2 bases respectively, with 16 bases between them. The CDR3 contains 17 residues. Germline V CDR1 and CDR2: MNHEY, SMNVEV (reference sequence). DNA of the CDR3: TGTGCCAGCAGTTTTATTCCCCCGGGATTTAACACCGGGGAGCTGTTTTTT. It yields the protein CASSFIPPGFNTGELFF.

The chain is built from TRBV5-1 and TRBJ1-4, with D perhaps matching TRBD1 (6 bases). CDR1 and CDR2 (germline): SGHRS, YFSETQ. The CDR3 sequence is 14 residues long. The ends were cut back, 0 bases at V and 7 bases at J, with 10 bases in the middle. DNA of the CDR3: TGCGCCAGCAGCTTGGGGGGACACAGTGAAAAACTGTTTTTT. Residues: CASSLGGHSEKLFF.

This clone has ten or more counts. V gene TRBV7-9 combines with J gene TRBJ2-3, with 14 bases aligning to TRBD2. Per the germline V gene, CDR1 is SEHNR and CDR2 is FQNEAQ (reference sequence). The CDR3 extends over 16 amino acids. The junction had 4 bases not matched to a gene; V was cut back by 5 bases and J by 3 bases. CDR3 in DNA: TGTGCCAGCAGCAAGGGACTAGCGGGGGAAACAGATACGCAGTATTTT. It translates to CASSKGLAGETDTQYF.

The chain couples TRBV4-1 to TRBJ1-1; weak D call: TRBD1 (6 bases). The CDR3 has 15 residues. Trimming left V 4 bases short and J 5 bases short, with 17 bases between. Germline V gene sequence: CDR1 MGHRA, CDR2 YSYEKL. Written as DNA, the CDR3 is TGCGCCAGCAGCCTCACCCTGACAGGTTGGACTGAAGCTTTCTTT. As protein: CASSLTLTGWTEAFF.

The chain combines TRBV19 with TRBJ1-1; weak D call: TRBD1 (6 bases). The CDR3 sequence is 15 residues long. The V gene lost 6 bases and the J gene lost 0 bases, with 14 bases spanning the gap. Per the germline V gene, CDR1 is LNHDA and CDR2 is SQIVND (reference sequence). In DNA form, the CDR3 reads TGTGCCAGTAGCTATTTGACAGGCATGAACACTGAAGCTTTCTTT. Its translation is CASSYLTGMNTEAFF. Based on the CDR3 plus reference TRBV19 and TRBJ1-1, the full variable domain is DGGITQSPKYLFRKEGQNVTLSCEQNLNHDAMYWYRQDPGQGLRLIYYSQIVNDFQKGDIAEGYSVSREKKESFPLTVTSAQKNPTAFYLCASSYLTGMNTEAFFGQGTRLTVV.

V and J are TRBV7-6 and TRBJ1-5; no clear D gene. Germline V gene data show CDR1 as SGHVS and CDR2 as FNYEAQ. The CDR3 sequence is 14 residues long. The V end was cut by 4 bases, the J end by 0 bases, with 7 bases between. This chain's CDR3 is CASSWGDSNQPQHF. CDR3 bases: TGTGCCAGCAGCTGGGGTGATAGCAATCAGCCCCAGCATTTT.

The chain links TRBV29-1 to TRBJ2-1; 7 positions agree with TRBD2. The V segment lost 0 bases and the J segment 8 bases; nucleotides outside the gene matches: 13. The CDR3 loop spans 16 amino acids. CDR1 and CDR2 from the germline V gene are SQVTM and ANQGSEA. The CDR3 is CSVEEGTGGMEYEQFF. CDR3 DNA sequence: TGCAGCGTTGAAGAGGGTACGGGGGGAATGGAGTATGAGCAGTTCTTC.

V usage is TRBV5-4 and J usage is TRBJ1-4; no firm D call. V lost 5 bases to trimming and J lost 8 bases, with 19 bases between them. The germline gives CDR1 SGHNT, CDR2 YYREEE (reference sequence). The CDR3 runs 15 residues. The CDR3 spells CASSQKSYLGEKLFF. CDR3 in DNA: TGTGCCAGCAGTCAAAAATCCTACCTGGGGGAAAAACTGTTTTTT.

The genes are TRBV5-1 and TRBJ2-7; 9 nucleotides line up with TRBD1. Germline trimming cut 4 bases from V and 2 bases from J; bases unmatched to any gene: 10. The CDR3 is made up of 16 amino acids. Germline V lookup: CDR1 SGHRS, CDR2 YFSETQ. The CDR3 DNA reads as TGCGCCAGCAGCACCGGACAGGGGTCAACCCCCTACGAGCAGTACTTC. Protein: CASSTGQGSTPYEQYF.

The rearrangement uses TRBV12-5 and TRBJ2-2, with TRBD2 matching over 11 bases. The germline CDR1 and CDR2 sequences are LGHNT and FRNRAP. Trimming at V came to 3 bases and at J to 5 bases, leaving 8 bases not matched to a gene. The CDR3 sequence is 17 residues long. CDR3 coding DNA: TGTGCTAGTGGTTTACTAGCGGGGGTACTGGATACCGGGGAGCTGTTTTTT. Translation: CASGLLAGVLDTGELFF. Full variable domain (remainder filled in from reference TRBV12-5 and TRBJ2-2): DARVTQTPRHKVTEMGQEVTMRCQPILGHNTVFWYRQTMMQGLELLAYFRNRAPLDDSGMPKDRFSAEMPDATLATLKIQPSEPRDSAVYFCASGLLAGVLDTGELFFGEGSRLTVL.

The rearrangement links TRBV5-8 to TRBJ1-6; D is unclear. Germline CDR1 is SGHTS and CDR2 is YDEGEE. Trimming pared 3 bases from V and 6 bases from J, leaving 13 bases between. CDR3 length: 15 amino acids. The CDR3 protein is CASSSGFWGNSPLHF. CDR3 in DNA: TGTGCCAGCAGCTCGGGATTCTGGGGTAATTCACCCCTCCACTTT. The entire variable domain, with the rest obtained from reference TRBV5-8 and TRBJ1-6, is as follows: EAGVTQSPTHLIKTRGQQATLRCSPISGHTSVYWYQQALGLGLQFLLWYDEGEERNRGNFPPRFSGRQFPNYSSELNVNALELEDSALYLCASSSGFWGNSPLHFGNGTRLTVT.

This clone turned up a few times. The genes are TRBV5-4 and TRBJ1-5; D ambiguous. CDR1 and CDR2 (germline): SGHNT, YYREEE (reference sequence). V dropped 1 base and J dropped 5 bases, with 7 bases sitting between them. The CDR3 runs to 13 residues. CDR3 sequence: CASSLMGHQPQHF. The CDR3 nucleotides are TGTGCCAGCAGCTTGATGGGCCATCAGCCCCAGCATTTT.

This clone showed up just a few times. CDR3 sequence reads: CASSVGQGSDTQYF. The CDR3 DNA follows: TGTGCCAGCAGCGTAGGTCAGGGCTCAGATACGCAGTATTTT. The rearrangement joins TRBV9 to TRBJ2-3, with D possibly TRBD1 on 5 matching bases. Germline CDR1 SGDLS, CDR2 YYNGEE. CDR3 length: 14 amino acids. The V end lost 0 bases, the J end lost 4 bases, and 9 bases lay between the germline ends.

For the CDR3, the DNA is TGTGCCTGGAGAGGGCAGGGGGTTGGCTACACCTTC. Protein sequence: CAWRGQGVGYTF. J is TRBJ1-2 and V is TRBV30, with 7 bases aligning to TRBD1. The CDR3 loop spans 12 amino acids. CDR1 and CDR2 (germline): GTSNPN, SVGIG (reference sequence). V lost 3 bases and J lost 7; bases outside the gene matches: 5.

There are a few counts of this clone. V gene TRBV19 combines with J gene TRBJ1-2; possibly TRBD1 for D (6 bases). CDR1 is LNHDA and CDR2 is SQIVND in the germline V gene (reference sequence). CDR3 length: 13 residues. The V and J ends lost 5 bases and 8 bases respectively, with 15 bases between them. The CDR3, as DNA: TGTGCCAGTAGTCTCGACAGGTTCCTAGGCTACACCTTC. Its protein is CASSLDRFLGYTF. Using reference TRBV19 and TRBJ1-2 for the parts outside the CDR3, the full variable domain is DGGITQSPKYLFRKEGQNVTLSCEQNLNHDAMYWYRQDPGQGLRLIYYSQIVNDFQKGDIAEGYSVSREKKESFPLTVTSAQKNPTAFYLCASSLDRFLGYTFGSGTRLTVV.

The rearrangement uses TRBV5-1 and TRBJ1-4; perhaps TRBD1 as D (5 bases). This CDR3 has 15 amino acids. The V end lost 0 bases, the J end lost 4 bases, and 10 bases lay between the germline ends. Germline V gives CDR1 SGHRS, CDR2 YFSETQ. The CDR3, as DNA: TGCGCCAGCAGCTTGGATTGGGGGGATAATGAAAAACTGTTTTTT. Its translation is CASSLDWGDNEKLFF.

V gene TRBV19 combines with J gene TRBJ2-3; 12 nucleotides align to TRBD2. V lost 4 bases to trimming and J lost 4 bases; unmatched junction nucleotides: 0. CDR1 is LNHDA, CDR2 SQIVND, per germline (reference sequence). The CDR3 totals 14 residues. CDR3: CASSTSGGADTQYF. The CDR3 nucleotides read TGTGCCAGTAGTACTAGCGGGGGGGCAGATACGCAGTATTTT.

The rearrangement links TRBV4-2 to TRBJ2-3, with TRBD2 matching over 12 bases. This CDR3 comprises 18 residues. The V gene end was trimmed by 0 bases and the J gene end by 3 bases; junction bases not matched to a gene: 7. CDR1 is LGHNA, CDR2 YNFKEQ, per germline. The CDR3 reads CASSQDVLAGGQTDTQYF. The CDR3 region has the DNA TGTGCCAGCAGCCAAGATGTGCTAGCGGGGGGGCAGACAGATACGCAGTATTTT.

The J gene is TRBJ1-1, the V gene TRBV7-8; unclear D gene. Trimming stripped 3 bases from V and 0 bases from J, with 5 bases between. This CDR3 is built from 13 residues. The germline CDR1 and CDR2 sequences are SGHVS and FQNEAQ. For the CDR3, the DNA is TGTGCCAGCAGCTTGGATTTGAACACTGAAGCTTTCTTT. It is translated as CASSLDLNTEAFF.

The rearrangement joins TRBV10-3 to TRBJ2-3; the D is unclear. V was clipped by 3 bases and J by 1 base, with 11 bases between them. Germline values: CDR1 ENHRY, CDR2 SYGVKD. The CDR3 covers 15 residues. The CDR3 loop reads CAISESGRGTDTQYF. DNA for the CDR3: TGTGCCATCAGTGAATCCGGACGGGGCACAGATACGCAGTATTTT.

There are a few counts of this clone. The rearrangement uses TRBV5-6 and TRBJ2-3; D remains unclear. Germline lookup yields CDR1 SGHDT and CDR2 YYEEEE. Trimming took 6 bases from V and 5 from J, leaving 10 bases between them. There are 12 residues in the CDR3. For the CDR3, the DNA is TGTGCCAGCACCGTGGCCGGAGATACGCAGTATTTT. Translated: CASTVAGDTQYF.

The chain joins TRBV19 to TRBJ1-2, with 10 positions matching TRBD1. Germline-derived CDR1 and CDR2 are LNHDA and SQIVND (reference sequence). J gave up 3 bases and V 5 bases, and 9 bases lay outside the gene matches. The length of the CDR3 is 16 residues. The CDR3 here is CASSSPRDRGDYGYTF. Written as DNA, the CDR3 is TGTGCCAGTAGTTCCCCCCGGGACAGGGGTGACTATGGCTACACCTTC.

This clone was observed a few times. CDR3 amino acids: CASSQGGNLNQPQHF. The CDR3, as DNA: TGCGCCAGCAGCCAAGGGGGGAATTTAAATCAGCCCCAGCATTTT. This sequence joins TRBV4-1 and TRBJ1-5, with TRBD1 as a possible D gene (5 bases). V lost 1 base to trimming and J lost 4 bases, with 11 bases between them. Germline V lookup: CDR1 MGHRA, CDR2 YSYEKL. This CDR3 is built from 15 residues.